One sample yielded the 17 T cell receptor beta chains listed below, sequenced in a study of technical replicates of blood from several donors. Clones were read by immunoSEQ multiplex PCR, and TCRdb kept only the in-frame ones, dropping some. The sample lists approximately 8,000 clones, almost 90% occurring once. The sequencing sample was made of PBMCs. These receptors were taken from a human donor in good health.

This sequence joins TRBV25-1 and TRBJ2-7; 10 positions agree with TRBD2. The CDR3 sequence is 13 residues long. Germline V gives CDR1 MGHDK, CDR2 SYGVNS. Trimming removed 5 bases from V and 2 bases from J; junction bases left unmatched: 0. The CDR3 reads CASSLAGAYEQYF. The CDR3 DNA follows: TGTGCCAGCAGTCTAGCGGGGGCCTACGAGCAGTACTTC.

The rearrangement joins TRBV2 to TRBJ1-4; 8 bases fit TRBD1. With V trimmed by 2 bases and J by 6 bases, 11 bases remained unmatched. The CDR3 has 17 residues. Germline assignment: CDR1 SNHLY and CDR2 FYNNEI. CDR3 nucleotides: TGTGCCAGCAGTGAACTTCCCAGGGGGCTGATGGATGAAAAACTGTTTTTT. Translation gives CASSELPRGLMDEKLFF.

The rearrangement uses TRBV27 and TRBJ2-2, with TRBD2 matching over 14 bases. The CDR3 consists of 16 residues. V was pared by 5 bases and J by 6 bases, with 5 bases of the junction left unmatched. In germline, CDR1 is MNHEY, CDR2 SMNVEV (reference sequence). CDR3 loop: CASSRGTSGRAGELFF. CDR3 sequence (DNA): TGTGCCAGCAGTCGCGGGACTAGCGGGAGAGCCGGGGAGCTGTTTTTT.

This chain joins TRBV7-6 and TRBJ1-1; D call uncertain. The germline V gene encodes CDR1 SGHVS and CDR2 FNYEAQ. The germline V and J ends were trimmed by 1 base and 6 bases, with 12 bases remaining between them. This CDR3 has 14 amino acids. CDR3 sequence: CASSLDLESAEAFF. The CDR3 DNA reads TGTGCCAGCAGCTTAGATCTTGAGTCCGCTGAAGCTTTCTTT.

The chain joins TRBV19 to TRBJ1-2; 7 nucleotides agree with TRBD1. Germline CDR1 and CDR2: LNHDA and SQIVND (reference sequence). The CDR3 sequence is 14 residues long. Trimming cost V 3 bases and J 4 bases; bases outside gene matches: 5. The CDR3 reads CASSIAAGGYGYTF. The CDR3 region has the DNA TGTGCCAGTAGTATTGCGGCAGGGGGCTATGGCTACACCTTC.

The J gene is TRBJ1-1, the V gene TRBV27; the D gene is possibly TRBD1 (5 bases). The CDR3 is made up of 15 amino acids. Germline CDR1 is MNHEY and CDR2 is SMNVEV (reference sequence). Between the trimmed V and J ends, which lost 5 bases and 1 base, there was a span of 14 bases. The CDR3 DNA follows: TGTGCCAGCAGTACCCCATGGGGCAGGAACACTGAAGCTTTCTTT. This gives the protein CASSTPWGRNTEAFF.

This chain links TRBV18 with TRBJ2-5; TRBD2 matches 11 bases. In germline, CDR1 is KGHSH, CDR2 LQKENI. V gave up 1 base and J gave up 0 bases; unmatched junction bases: 4. This CDR3 spans 17 amino acids. The CDR3 DNA sequence: TGTGCCAGCTCACCACGTCTAGCGGGAGGCCACCAAGAGACCCAGTACTTC. Residues: CASSPRLAGGHQETQYF.

This clone was found once. The V and J genes are TRBV30 and TRBJ2-5; 8 bases map to TRBD1. V lost 1 base and J lost 2; bases outside the gene matches: 3. Germline V gives CDR1 GTSNPN, CDR2 SVGIG (reference sequence). This CDR3 is built from 14 residues. CDR3 coding DNA: TGTGCCTGGAGTGGGACAGGGTCTCAAGAGACCCAGTACTTC. Its protein is CAWSGTGSQETQYF.

The chain carries TRBV5-5 and TRBJ2-2; no reliable D call. The CDR3 contains 12 residues. Trimming cost V 4 bases and J 5 bases, with 6 bases left between them. CDR1 is SGHKS and CDR2 is YYEKEE in the germline V gene (reference sequence). For the CDR3, the DNA is TGTGCCAGCAGCCCCGGGACCGGGGAGCTGTTTTTT. Amino acids: CASSPGTGELFF.

The chain links TRBV6-6 to TRBJ1-5; D remains unclear. CDR1 is MNHNY, CDR2 SVGAGI, per germline (reference sequence). CDR3 length equals 13 residues. Trimming shortened V by 2 bases and J by 3 bases, and 5 bases separated the two germline ends. The CDR3 DNA reads TGTGCCAGCAGTTACCGGTACAATCAGCCCCAGCATTTT. This translates into CASSYRYNQPQHF.

This clone was found a few times. The chain is built from TRBV6-1 and TRBJ2-3, with 14 bases aligning to TRBD2. Germline V gives CDR1 MNHNS, CDR2 SASEGT. J lost 4 bases, V lost 4 bases, and 1 base had no gene match. The CDR3 loop spans 15 amino acids. CDR3 DNA sequence: TGTGCCAGCAGTGGACTAGCGGGAGGGCCAGATACGCAGTATTTT. Its translation is CASSGLAGGPDTQYF.

The rearrangement links TRBV5-6 to TRBJ2-3, with 11 positions matching TRBD2. CDR3 length: 17 residues. Germline-derived CDR1 and CDR2 are SGHDT and YYEEEE. Germline trimming cut 1 base from V and 0 bases from J; bases unmatched to any gene: 4. In DNA form, the CDR3 reads TGTGCCAGCAGCTTGAAGACTAGCGGGGTTAGCACAGATACGCAGTATTTT. Protein sequence: CASSLKTSGVSTDTQYF.

Only one count was recorded for this clone. V gene TRBV15 combines with J gene TRBJ2-4; 12 bases map to TRBD2. Trimming took 5 bases from V and 4 from J; bases not matched to a gene: 6. CDR1 is LNHNV and CDR2 is YYDKDF in the germline V gene (reference sequence). The CDR3 consists of 16 residues. The CDR3 region is CATSPTSGSMKNIQYF. The CDR3 bases are TGTGCCACCAGCCCGACTAGCGGGAGTATGAAAAACATTCAGTACTTC.

The chain uses TRBV2 and TRBJ2-2; 12 nucleotides align to TRBD2. V was pared by 4 bases and J by 5 bases, with 5 bases of the junction left unmatched. The CDR3 spans 16 residues. Germline assignment: CDR1 SNHLY and CDR2 FYNNEI. The CDR3 coding sequence is TGTGCCAGCAGTGGACTAGCGGGAGATTGGACCGGGGAGCTGTTTTTT. Its protein is CASSGLAGDWTGELFF.

The chain has TRBV6-4 and TRBJ1-2, with 7 positions matching TRBD1. The germline V gene has CDR1 MRHNA and CDR2 SNTAGT. This CDR3 has 14 amino acids. V shed 2 bases, J shed 4 bases, and the junction held 4 bases outside the gene matches. CDR3 region: CASSDDRAAYGYTF. The CDR3 nucleotides read TGTGCCAGCAGTGACGACAGGGCGGCCTATGGCTACACCTTC.

The rearrangement joins TRBV27 to TRBJ2-7; 10 bases align to TRBD2. The CDR3 is made up of 18 amino acids. Unmatched junction bases numbered 8, after V lost 0 bases and J lost 0 bases. The germline gives CDR1 MNHEY, CDR2 SMNVEV (reference sequence). The CDR3: CASSLSGRASGSSYEQYF. CDR3 nucleotide sequence: TGTGCCAGCAGTTTATCGGGGCGGGCTAGCGGGAGCTCCTACGAGCAGTACTTC.

The chain carries TRBV6-1 and TRBJ2-7; D unresolved. The CDR3 covers 13 residues. Between the trimmed V and J ends, which lost 0 bases and 1 base, there was a span of 4 bases. The germline V gene has CDR1 MNHNS and CDR2 SASEGT. This CDR3 reads CASSEAPSYEQYF. CDR3 nucleotides: TGTGCCAGCAGTGAAGCCCCATCCTACGAGCAGTACTTC.